This T cell receptor beta chain was retrieved from a study of metastatic and nonmetastatic thyroid tumors. Study as a whole: Malignant thyroid and benign thyroid patients provided blood and tumor or nodule tissue whose repertoires were compared.

CDR1 and CDR2 (germline): SGHTA, FQGTGA. The CDR3 contains 13 residues. V lost 1 base, J lost 4 bases, and 7 bases lay in between. Authors' processing steps: The authors used CDR3 differences across clinicopathological groups to build a distant-metastasis classifier for papillary thyroid cancer. TCRdb re-clonotyped the PCR reads via MiXCR. For this entry, the V and J calls and clone size follow TCRdb and not the study's own pipeline. The repertoire holds 20,000 to 25,000 clones, with around 20% as singletons. This clone appeared many times. Its matching antigen is unknown. Thyroid surgery was preceded by no treatment in any patient. Study-level results: Significantly greater TCR beta diversity was reportedly found in malignant thyroid tumors than in benign nodules (in blood and tumor).

Specimen: blood. This chain links TRBV7-3 with TRBJ1-2; D possibly corresponds to TRBD1 (5 bases). This sequence originates from a female donor with papillary thyroid cancer or a benign thyroid nodule (not recorded which). Some clones in this sample may be carry-over from other donors' samples. This CDR3 is CASSLMGGYGYTF. CDR3 nucleotides: TGTGCCAGCAGCTTAATGGGGGGCTATGGCTACACCTTC. Together with reference TRBV7-3 and TRBJ1-2, the CDR3 gives the full variable domain: GAGVSQTPSNKVTEKGKYVELRCDPISGHTALYWYRQSLGQGPEFLIYFQGTGAADDSGLPNDRFFAVRPEGSVSTLKIQRTERGDSAVYLCASSLMGGYGYTFGSGTRLTVV.